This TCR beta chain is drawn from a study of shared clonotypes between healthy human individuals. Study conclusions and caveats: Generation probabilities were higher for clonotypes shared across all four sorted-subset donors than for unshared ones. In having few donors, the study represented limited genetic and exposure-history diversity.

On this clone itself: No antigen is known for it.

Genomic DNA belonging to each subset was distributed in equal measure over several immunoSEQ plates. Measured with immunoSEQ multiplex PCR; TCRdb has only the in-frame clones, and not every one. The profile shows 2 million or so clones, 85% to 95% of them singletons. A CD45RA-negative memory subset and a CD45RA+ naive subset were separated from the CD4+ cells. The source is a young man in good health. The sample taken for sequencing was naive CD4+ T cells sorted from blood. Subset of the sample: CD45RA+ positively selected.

The CDR3 loop is CAITGDRGRNTGELFF. In DNA form, the CDR3 reads TGTGCCATCACCGGGGACAGGGGCAGGAACACCGGGGAGCTGTTTTTT. The rearrangement uses TRBV10-3 and TRBJ2-2, with 10 bases aligning to TRBD1. The junction had 6 bases not matched to a gene; V was cut back by 7 bases and J by 1 base. This CDR3 has 16 amino acids. Germline CDR1 is ENHRY and CDR2 is SYGVKD.